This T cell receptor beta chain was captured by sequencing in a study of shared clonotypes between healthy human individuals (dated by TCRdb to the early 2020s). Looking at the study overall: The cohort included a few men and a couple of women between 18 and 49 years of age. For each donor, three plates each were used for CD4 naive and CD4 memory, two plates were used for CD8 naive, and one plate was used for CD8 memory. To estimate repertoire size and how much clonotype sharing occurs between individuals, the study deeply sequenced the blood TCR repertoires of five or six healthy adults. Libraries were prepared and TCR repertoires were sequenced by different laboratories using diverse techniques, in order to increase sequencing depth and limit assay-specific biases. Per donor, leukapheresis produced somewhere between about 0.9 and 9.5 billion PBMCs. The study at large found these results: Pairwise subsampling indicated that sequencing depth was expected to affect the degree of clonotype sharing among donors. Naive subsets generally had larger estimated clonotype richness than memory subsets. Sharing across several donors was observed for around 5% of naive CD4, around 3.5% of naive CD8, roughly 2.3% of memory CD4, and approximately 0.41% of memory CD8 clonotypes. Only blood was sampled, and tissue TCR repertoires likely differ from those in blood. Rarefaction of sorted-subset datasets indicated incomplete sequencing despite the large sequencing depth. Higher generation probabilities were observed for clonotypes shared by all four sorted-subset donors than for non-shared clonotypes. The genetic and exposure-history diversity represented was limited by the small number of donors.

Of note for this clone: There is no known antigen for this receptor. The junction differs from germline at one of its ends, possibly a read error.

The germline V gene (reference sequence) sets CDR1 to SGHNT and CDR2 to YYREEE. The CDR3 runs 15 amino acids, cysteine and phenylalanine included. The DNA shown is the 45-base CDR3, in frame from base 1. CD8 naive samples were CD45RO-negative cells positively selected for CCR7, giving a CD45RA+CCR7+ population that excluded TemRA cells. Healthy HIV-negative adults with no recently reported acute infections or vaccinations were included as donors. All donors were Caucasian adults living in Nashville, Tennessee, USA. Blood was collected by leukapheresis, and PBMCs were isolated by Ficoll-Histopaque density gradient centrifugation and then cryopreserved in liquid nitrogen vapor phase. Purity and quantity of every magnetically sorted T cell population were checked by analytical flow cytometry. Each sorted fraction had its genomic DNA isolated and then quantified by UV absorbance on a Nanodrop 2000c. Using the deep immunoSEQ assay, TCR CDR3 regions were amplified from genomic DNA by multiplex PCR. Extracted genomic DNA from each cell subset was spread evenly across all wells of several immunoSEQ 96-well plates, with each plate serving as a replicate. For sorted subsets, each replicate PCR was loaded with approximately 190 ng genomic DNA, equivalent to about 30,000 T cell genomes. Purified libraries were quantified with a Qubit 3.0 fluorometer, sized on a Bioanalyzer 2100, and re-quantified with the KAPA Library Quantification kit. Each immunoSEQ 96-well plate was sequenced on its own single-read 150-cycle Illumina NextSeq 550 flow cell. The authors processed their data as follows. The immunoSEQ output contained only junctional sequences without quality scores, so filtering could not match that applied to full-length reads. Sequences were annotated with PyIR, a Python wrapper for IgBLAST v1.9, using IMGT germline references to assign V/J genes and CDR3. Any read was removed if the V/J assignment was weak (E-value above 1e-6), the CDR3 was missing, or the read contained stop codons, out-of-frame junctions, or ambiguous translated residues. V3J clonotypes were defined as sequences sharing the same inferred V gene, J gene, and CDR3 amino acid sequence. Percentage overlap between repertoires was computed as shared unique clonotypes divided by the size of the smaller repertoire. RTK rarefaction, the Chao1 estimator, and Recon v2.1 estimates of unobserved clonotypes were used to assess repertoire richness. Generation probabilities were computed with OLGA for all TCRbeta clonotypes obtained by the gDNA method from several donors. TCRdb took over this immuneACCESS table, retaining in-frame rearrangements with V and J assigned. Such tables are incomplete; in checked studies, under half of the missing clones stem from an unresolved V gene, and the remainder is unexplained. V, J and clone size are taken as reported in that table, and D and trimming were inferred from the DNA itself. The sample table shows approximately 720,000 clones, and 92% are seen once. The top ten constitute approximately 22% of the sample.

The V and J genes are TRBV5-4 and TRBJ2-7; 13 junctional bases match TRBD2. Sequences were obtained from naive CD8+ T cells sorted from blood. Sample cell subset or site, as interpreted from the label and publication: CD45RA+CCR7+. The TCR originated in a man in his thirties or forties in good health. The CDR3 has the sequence CASSQGTSGTYEQYF. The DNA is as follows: TGCGCCAGCAGCCAAGGGACTAGCGGGACCTACGAGCAGTACTTC.